The text below deals with one TCR beta chain. Antigen specificity is unknown. The data originate from a study of graft-versus-host responses after intestinal transplantation. From germline, CDR1 is SGHDT and CDR2 YYEEEE. This CDR3 has 14 residues. Trimming left V 4 bases short and J 3 bases short, with 14 bases between. Clones were sequenced by immunoSEQ multiplex PCR, and TCRdb holds only the in-frame ones, with some missing. The table has about 100,000 clones, about 90% seen once. The V gene is TRBV5-6, the J gene TRBJ2-7; D is possibly TRBD2 (6 bases). The starting material was unstimulated CD4+ T cells sorted from spleen or lymph node cells, obtained before transplant. The TCR was taken from a human donor who was the organ donor for an intestinal transplant. The chain's CDR3 is CASSPPGLLYEQYF. CDR3 DNA: TGTGCCAGCAGCCCTCCGGGACTTCTCTACGAGCAGTACTTC. The whole variable domain, filled in from reference TRBV5-6 and TRBJ2-7, reads DAGVTQSPTHLIKTRGQQVTLRCSPKSGHDTVSWYQQALGQGPQFIFQYYEEEERQRGNFPDRFSGHQFPNYSSELNVNALLLGDSALYLCASSPPGLLYEQYFGPGTRLTVT.